This entry describes one T cell receptor (beta chain). Its antigen is as yet unknown. Per the germline V gene, CDR1 is SGHDT and CDR2 is YYEEEE. This CDR3 spans 18 amino acids. The V end was cut by 3 bases, the J end by 0 bases, with 20 bases between. The naive CD8 population came from CD45RO-negative cells selected for CCR7, without terminally differentiated effector memory CD45RA+ cells. This sample was taken from a study of shared clonotypes between healthy human individuals. TCRdb keeps only in-frame clones here, not all; method: immunoSEQ multiplex PCR. This table holds 800,000 to 950,000 clones, around 96% found once. Study results and limitations: Represented genetic and exposure-history diversity was restricted by having few donors.

The receptor was isolated from a man aged 25-45 years in good health. The J gene is TRBJ2-3, the V gene TRBV5-6; D is ambiguous. Specimen: naive CD8+ T cells sorted from blood. The CDR3 reads CASSSPRDGAISTDTQYF. The DNA for the CDR3 is TGTGCCAGCAGCTCCCCAAGGGATGGAGCGATTAGCACAGATACGCAGTATTTT.